This is a list of T cell receptor beta chains from one sample in a study of blood T cell repertoires in COVID-19. The assay was immunoSEQ multiplex PCR, and TCRdb's table has in-frame clones only and misses some. This sample yields over 250,000 clones, of which about nine tenths are seen a single time; roughly 2.6% belongs to the top ten. The specimen sequenced was PBMCs or T cells enriched from blood (not recorded which). These receptors all come from a man in his sixties who had recovered from COVID-19. Both conserved end residues are part of each CDR3. The order of the fields is J gene, D gene, clone size, V gene, CDR3 DNA, CDR3 protein. A D gene is named only where the DNA matches it firmly. The size field is filled for only some rows; it gives once, few, many or a size class.

J gene: TRBJ2-7; D gene: .; clone size: once; V gene: TRBV6-5; CDR3 DNA: TGTGCCAGCGGGCCCCGACGGGGCGAGCAGTACTTC; CDR3 protein: CASGPRRGEQYF
J gene: TRBJ2-3; D gene: TRBD2; clone size: .; V gene: TRBV5-1; CDR3 DNA: TGCGCCAGCAGCTTGACTAGCGGGGTCACAGATACGCAGTATTTT; CDR3 protein: CASSLTSGVTDTQYF
J gene: TRBJ2-6; D gene: .; clone size: few; V gene: TRBV5-1; CDR3 DNA: TGCGCCAGCAGCTCAAACATGGCTGGGGCCAACGTCCTGACTTTC; CDR3 protein: CASSSNMAGANVLTF
J gene: TRBJ1-5; D gene: .; clone size: .; V gene: TRBV6-1; CDR3 DNA: TGTGCCAGCAGTGAAGCTGGCGGAAATCAGCCCCAGCATTTT; CDR3 protein: CASSEAGGNQPQHF
J gene: TRBJ1-2; D gene: TRBD1; clone size: .; V gene: TRBV4-1; CDR3 DNA: TGCGCCAGCAGCCAAGCCGACAGGGCTAACTATGGCTACACCTTC; CDR3 protein: CASSQADRANYGYTF
J gene: TRBJ2-3; D gene: TRBD2; clone size: once; V gene: TRBV9; CDR3 DNA: TGTGCCAGCAGCGTAAGAGCGGGGGACCGCACAGATACGCAGTATTTT; CDR3 protein: CASSVRAGDRTDTQYF
J gene: TRBJ1-5; D gene: .; clone size: .; V gene: TRBV15; CDR3 DNA: TGTGCCACCAGCCGAACTTCTTCAAGGGGCCCGGGGCCCCAGCATTTT; CDR3 protein: CATSRTSSRGPGPQHF
J gene: TRBJ2-7; D gene: .; clone size: .; V gene: TRBV4-2; CDR3 DNA: TGTGCCAGCAGCCAATCGGGTGGTTGGTCAGACGGCGCCTACGAGCAGTACTTC; CDR3 protein: CASSQSGGWSDGAYEQYF
J gene: TRBJ1-6; D gene: .; clone size: once; V gene: TRBV5-6; CDR3 DNA: TGTGCCAGCAAAGCAGGCAGGGCGGGATCACCCCTCCACTTT; CDR3 protein: CASKAGRAGSPLHF
J gene: TRBJ2-7; D gene: .; clone size: few; V gene: TRBV27; CDR3 DNA: TGTGCCAGCAGTTTGTGGGGGGGCCTCTACGAGCAGTACTTC; CDR3 protein: CASSLWGGLYEQYF
J gene: TRBJ2-1; D gene: .; clone size: .; V gene: TRBV24-1; CDR3 DNA: TGTGCCACCAGTGAGGGTCGACAGGACAATGAGCAGTTCTTC; CDR3 protein: CATSEGRQDNEQFF
J gene: TRBJ1-1; D gene: .; clone size: .; V gene: TRBV10-3; CDR3 DNA: TGTGCCACCAGAAGTGTGGGGGCCCGAGAAGCTTTCTTT; CDR3 protein: CATRSVGAREAFF
J gene: TRBJ1-4; D gene: TRBD1; clone size: .; V gene: TRBV7-9; CDR3 DNA: TGTGCCAGCAGCTCCCCGGACAGGGGCTTTGAAAAACTGTTTTTT; CDR3 protein: CASSSPDRGFEKLFF
J gene: TRBJ1-3; D gene: .; clone size: .; V gene: TRBV30; CDR3 DNA: TGTGCCTGGAGTGTATCGGCTGGAAACACCATATATTTT; CDR3 protein: CAWSVSAGNTIYF
J gene: TRBJ1-5; D gene: .; clone size: .; V gene: TRBV30; CDR3 DNA: TGTGCCTGGAGTGCCCCCGCATTGCGAAGAAGCAATCAGCCCCAGCATTTT; CDR3 protein: CAWSAPALRRSNQPQHF
J gene: TRBJ1-1; D gene: .; clone size: .; V gene: TRBV7-9; CDR3 DNA: TGTGCCAGCTCCCCGTCGGAGATCCTACATGAAGCTTTCTTT; CDR3 protein: CASSPSEILHEAFF
J gene: TRBJ2-3; D gene: TRBD1; clone size: .; V gene: TRBV13; CDR3 DNA: TGTGCCAGCAGCTTAACACAGGGGGTTACAGATACGCAGTATTTT; CDR3 protein: CASSLTQGVTDTQYF
J gene: TRBJ2-4; D gene: .; clone size: .; V gene: TRBV27; CDR3 DNA: TGTGCCAGCAGTTTATATTACACCGGAGGGGACATTCAGTACTTC; CDR3 protein: CASSLYYTGGDIQYF
J gene: TRBJ1-2; D gene: TRBD1; clone size: .; V gene: TRBV6-5; CDR3 DNA: TGTGCCAGCAGCGGCCCCAGGGGGCTTGGCTACACCTTC; CDR3 protein: CASSGPRGLGYTF
J gene: TRBJ1-1; D gene: TRBD1; clone size: .; V gene: TRBV27; CDR3 DNA: TGTGCCAGCAGTTCGTACAGGGGTCATGAAGCTTTCTTT; CDR3 protein: CASSSYRGHEAFF
J gene: TRBJ2-5; D gene: .; clone size: once; V gene: TRBV27; CDR3 DNA: TGTGCCAGCAGTTTTGGACAAACTCCCACCGAGACCCAGTACTTC; CDR3 protein: CASSFGQTPTETQYF
J gene: TRBJ2-7; D gene: .; clone size: .; V gene: TRBV7-9; CDR3 DNA: TGTGCCAGCAGCTTAGGAGGTGACAGAACCTACGAGCAGTACTTC; CDR3 protein: CASSLGGDRTYEQYF
J gene: TRBJ2-7; D gene: .; clone size: .; V gene: TRBV6-5; CDR3 DNA: TGTGCCAGCAGGCTGGGCACCTTCTACGAGCAGTACTTC; CDR3 protein: CASRLGTFYEQYF
J gene: TRBJ1-1; D gene: .; clone size: .; V gene: TRBV18; CDR3 DNA: TGTGCCAGCTCAACAAACACGGGGAACACTGAAGCTTTCTTT; CDR3 protein: CASSTNTGNTEAFF
J gene: TRBJ2-4; D gene: TRBD2; clone size: .; V gene: TRBV5-1; CDR3 DNA: TGCGCCAGCAGCAGTAGACCCACCGGACTAGCGGGAGGGAAAAACATTCAGTACTTC; CDR3 protein: CASSSRPTGLAGGKNIQYF
J gene: TRBJ2-2; D gene: TRBD1; clone size: .; V gene: TRBV27; CDR3 DNA: TGTGCCAGCAGAATACAGGGGGCTGTGTCCGGGGAGCTGTTTTTT; CDR3 protein: CASRIQGAVSGELFF
J gene: TRBJ1-1; D gene: .; clone size: .; V gene: TRBV18; CDR3 DNA: TGTGCCAGCTCACCAACTATGGGACAACGGAGAACTGAAGCTTTCTTT; CDR3 protein: CASSPTMGQRRTEAFF
J gene: TRBJ2-7; D gene: .; clone size: few; V gene: TRBV19; CDR3 DNA: TGTGCCACCTCACCTTTCGATGCGGGACGCACCTACGAGCAGTACTTC; CDR3 protein: CATSPFDAGRTYEQYF
J gene: TRBJ2-7; D gene: .; clone size: .; V gene: TRBV5-1; CDR3 DNA: TGCGCCAGCAGCTTGGGGCCCGAGCAGTACTTC; CDR3 protein: CASSLGPEQYF